This T cell receptor (beta chain) came from a study of T cells after yellow fever vaccination. Findings of the study overall: A weaker but faster secondary response was observed, peaking on day 5 versus 15.

Looked up from germline, CDR1 is ENHRY and CDR2 is SYGVKD. Trimming took 6 bases from V and 6 from J; bases not matched to a gene: 11. The CDR3 runs 14 residues. 5'RACE template switching added a universal primer site and UMIs to TCR cDNA. MiXCR was run by TCRdb on the 5' RACE reads, yielding one entry per CDR3 protein. Of 50,000 or so distinct CDR3 sequences listed, approximately 7% are singletons. In its sample, this clonotype was seen a few times. The chain couples TRBV10-3 to TRBJ2-7; TRBD1 aligns across 7 bases. The sample was CD8+ T cells not binding an NS4B(214-222) dextramer, sorted from PBMCs, taken roughly 45 days after the first yellow fever vaccination. This receptor was obtained from a man aged 18 to 29 who received the YFV17D yellow fever vaccine. The CDR3 nucleotides are TGTGCCATCAGCGATGGGACAGAGGAATTCGAGCAGTACTTC. It encodes CAISDGTEEFEQYF.